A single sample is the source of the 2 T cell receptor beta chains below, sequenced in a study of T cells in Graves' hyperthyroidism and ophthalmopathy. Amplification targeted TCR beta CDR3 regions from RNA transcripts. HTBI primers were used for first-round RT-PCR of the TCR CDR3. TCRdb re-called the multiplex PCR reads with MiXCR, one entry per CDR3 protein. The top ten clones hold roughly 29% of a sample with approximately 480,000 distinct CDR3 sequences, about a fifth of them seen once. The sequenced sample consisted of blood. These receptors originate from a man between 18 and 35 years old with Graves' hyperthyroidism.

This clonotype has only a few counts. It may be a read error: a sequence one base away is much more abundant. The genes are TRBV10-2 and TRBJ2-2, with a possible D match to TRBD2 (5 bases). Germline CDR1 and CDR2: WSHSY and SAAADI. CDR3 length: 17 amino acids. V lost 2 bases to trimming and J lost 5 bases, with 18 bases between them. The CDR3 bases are TGCGCCAGCAGTGAGGCTAGCTCCTCGATTCGGACCGGGGAGCTGTTTTTT. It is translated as CASSEASSSIRTGELFF.

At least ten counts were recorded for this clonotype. CDR3 nucleotides: TGTGCCAGCAGTTTGTTGGGGAGTTCACCCCTCCACTTT. This encodes CASSLLGSSPLHF. The chain couples TRBV12-3 or TRBV12-4 to TRBJ1-6, with no clear D. Trimming took 3 bases from V and 9 from J, leaving 9 bases between them. The CDR3 contains 13 residues.